This paragraph covers one TCR beta chain sequence. Its target antigen remains unknown. Base-call qualities are not available, and no considerably larger clone is one nucleotide away. These data come from a study of blood T cell repertoires in COVID-19 (dated by TCRdb to about 2020). Regarding the study in general: The collaborator samples originated in the United States, Italy and Spain and spanned the acute and convalescent phases of COVID-19. Nearly every sample came with metadata listing a de-identified subject ID, COVID-19 status, age in years and sex. Samples came from the ongoing ImmuneRACE study (first 160 participants) plus 1,254 subjects from 6 global collaborators. Where HLA class I and class II types were available, the types were taken from metadata supplied by the sample provider, not from assay-based typing. Subjects who had been exposed to COVID-19, were actively infected with it, or had recovered from it provided the deeply sampled blood TCRbeta repertoires that made up the dataset. The prospective study material was composed of cDNA or gDNA derived from T cells, B-cell-depleted T cells, or PBMCs. The repertoires were made available in a free public database intended to serve as a resource for research on the immune response to SARS-CoV-2.

On the study overall, not on this receptor specifically: The quantity of clinical and demographic metadata differed by source and by participant and was supplied without curation.

Trimming takes 1 base off V and 8 bases off J; junction bases not matched to a gene: 10. The CDR3 measures 16 amino acids from cysteine to phenylalanine. The retained sequence is limited to the CDR3, 48 bases, with the frame set at the first base. As encoded in the germline V gene, CDR1 is SGHRS while CDR2 is YFSETQ. Whole blood was collected in K2EDTA tubes by collaborating institutions according to the institutions' own protocols. For TCRbeta analysis, collaborators shipped samples in one of three forms: frozen whole blood, isolated PBMCs, or DNA extracted from either of those sample types. The immunoSEQ Assay, a bias-controlled multiplex PCR, was used to amplify TCRbeta CDR3 regions from genomic DNA. The paper's processing steps were these. Within the assay, amplification of reference gene primers was used to estimate how many nucleated cells each sample contained. Sequence reads were collapsed and filtered to measure the absolute abundance of every unique TCRbeta CDR3 rearrangement. For each sample, productive Simpson clonality was calculated by taking the square root of Simpson's diversity index across productive rearrangements. The clones in this table, taken by TCRdb from immuneACCESS, are in-frame only. Not every clone is retained; where verified, under half of the shortfall comes from an unresolved V gene, and the cause of the rest is unknown. For V, J and clone size, that table is used; D and trimming come from the DNA. Recorded for this sample are 150,000 to 200,000 clones; under 85% of them occurred a single time. The ten top clones hold 5.5% to 7.5% of the sample.

Sequencing used peripheral blood. This TCR came from a woman aged 35 to 49 with acute or convalescent COVID-19. The chain is made from TRBV5-1 and TRBJ1-2, with 11 bases matching TRBD1. The CDR3 amino acid sequence is: CASSLRTGGSQGGYTF. The DNA sequence is TGCGCCAGCAGCTTGAGGACAGGGGGCTCCCAGGGAGGCTACACCTTC.